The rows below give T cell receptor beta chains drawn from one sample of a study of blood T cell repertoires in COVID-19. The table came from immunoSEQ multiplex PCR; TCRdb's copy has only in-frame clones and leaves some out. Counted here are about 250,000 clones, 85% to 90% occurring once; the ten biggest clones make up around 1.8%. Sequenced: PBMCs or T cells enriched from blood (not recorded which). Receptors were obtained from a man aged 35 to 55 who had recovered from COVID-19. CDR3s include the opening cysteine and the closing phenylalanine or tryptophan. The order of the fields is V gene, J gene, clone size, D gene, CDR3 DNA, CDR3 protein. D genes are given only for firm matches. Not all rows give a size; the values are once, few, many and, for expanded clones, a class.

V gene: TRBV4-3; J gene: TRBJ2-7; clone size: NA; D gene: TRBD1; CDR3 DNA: TGCGCCAGCAGCCAAGTCACTATACAGGGGAATATTGCCTACGAGCAGTACTTC; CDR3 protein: CASSQVTIQGNIAYEQYF
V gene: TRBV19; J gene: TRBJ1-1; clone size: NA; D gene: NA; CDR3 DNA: TGTGCCAGTAGTGTCGGTGGAGCGAACACTGAAGCTTTCTTT; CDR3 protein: CASSVGGANTEAFF
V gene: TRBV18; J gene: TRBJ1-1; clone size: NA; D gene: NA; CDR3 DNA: TGTGCCAGCTCACCCCGAGAGGGTGATGAAGCTTTCTTT; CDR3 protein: CASSPREGDEAFF
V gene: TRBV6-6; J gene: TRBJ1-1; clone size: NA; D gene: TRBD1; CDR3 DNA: TGTGCCAGCAGTTATACGACAGGGCTAAACACTGAAGCTTTCTTT; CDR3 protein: CASSYTTGLNTEAFF
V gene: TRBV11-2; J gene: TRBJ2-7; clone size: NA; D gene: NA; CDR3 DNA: TGTGCCAGCAGCCAGGGTGATGACTACGAGCAGTACTTC; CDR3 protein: CASSQGDDYEQYF
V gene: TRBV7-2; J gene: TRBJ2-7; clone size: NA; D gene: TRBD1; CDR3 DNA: TGTGCCAGCAGTCGGGACAGGGGGTACTACGAGCAGTACTTC; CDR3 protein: CASSRDRGYYEQYF
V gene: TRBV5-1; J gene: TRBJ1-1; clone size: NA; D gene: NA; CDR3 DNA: TGCGCCAGCAGCCAGCTCACAGAGAACACTGAAGCTTTCTTT; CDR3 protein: CASSQLTENTEAFF
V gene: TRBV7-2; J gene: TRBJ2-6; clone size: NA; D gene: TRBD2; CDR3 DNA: TGTGCCAGCAGCTGGCGGGAGGGCCTTTCCTCTGGGGCCAACGTCCTGACTTTC; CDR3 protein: CASSWREGLSSGANVLTF
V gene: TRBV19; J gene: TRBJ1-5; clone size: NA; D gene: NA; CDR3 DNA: TGTGCCAGTAGTGTCTTGGGGGGGTTGTCGCAAAATCAGCCCCAGCATTTT; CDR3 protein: CASSVLGGLSQNQPQHF
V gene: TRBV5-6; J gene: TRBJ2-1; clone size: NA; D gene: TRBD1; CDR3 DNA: TGTGCCAGCTCCGTGGGGACAGGGTACAATGAGCAGTTCTTC; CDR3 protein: CASSVGTGYNEQFF
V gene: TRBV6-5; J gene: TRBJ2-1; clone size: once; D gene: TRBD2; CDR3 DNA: TGTGCCAGCAGTAACCTAGCGGGAGTATGGAATGAGCAGTTCTTC; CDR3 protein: CASSNLAGVWNEQFF
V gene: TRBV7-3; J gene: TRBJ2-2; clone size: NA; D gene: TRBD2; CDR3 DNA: TGTGCCAGCAGCCCGGCACTAGCGGGGGCCGTTAACACCGGGGAGCTGTTTTTT; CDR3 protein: CASSPALAGAVNTGELFF
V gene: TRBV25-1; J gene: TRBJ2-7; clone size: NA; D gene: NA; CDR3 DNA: TGTGCCAGCAGCCGTTTACGGAGCTCCTACGAGCAGTACTTC; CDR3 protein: CASSRLRSSYEQYF
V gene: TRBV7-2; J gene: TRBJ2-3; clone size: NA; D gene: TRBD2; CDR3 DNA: TGTGCCAGCAGCTGGGGGGGGGACTGGGGCACAGATACGCAGTATTTT; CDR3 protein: CASSWGGDWGTDTQYF
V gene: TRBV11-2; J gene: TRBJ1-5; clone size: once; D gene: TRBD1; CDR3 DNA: TGTGCCAGCAGCTTCAGGACAGGGGTCAATCAGCCCCAGCATTTT; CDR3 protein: CASSFRTGVNQPQHF
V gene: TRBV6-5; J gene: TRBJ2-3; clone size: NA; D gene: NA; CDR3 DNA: TGTGCCAGCAGTTACTCGACAGTAACAGATACGCAGTATTTT; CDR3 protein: CASSYSTVTDTQYF
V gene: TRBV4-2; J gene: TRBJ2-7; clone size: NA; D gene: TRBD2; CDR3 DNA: TGTGCCAGCAGCCAAGAGGAGCGGGGGGGCGACTACGAGCAGTACTTC; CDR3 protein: CASSQEERGGDYEQYF
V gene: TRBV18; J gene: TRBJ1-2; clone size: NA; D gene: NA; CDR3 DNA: TGTGCCAGCTCACGGAACCTCAGGGGAATCAACTATGGCTACACCTTC; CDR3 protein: CASSRNLRGINYGYTF
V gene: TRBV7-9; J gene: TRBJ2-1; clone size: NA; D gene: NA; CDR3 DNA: TGTGCCAGCAGCTTAGGTCAGTCAGGGATACACAATGAGCAGTTCTTC; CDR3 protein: CASSLGQSGIHNEQFF
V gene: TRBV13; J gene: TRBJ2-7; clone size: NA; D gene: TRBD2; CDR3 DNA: TGTGCCAGTCACGTCCGGACTAGCGGGAGCGAGCAGTACTTC; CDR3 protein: CASHVRTSGSEQYF
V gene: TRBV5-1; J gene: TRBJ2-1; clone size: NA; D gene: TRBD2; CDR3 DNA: TGCGCCAGCAGCTTGGCCCTCCTAGCGGGAGGAACCTACAATGAGCAGTTCTTC; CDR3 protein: CASSLALLAGGTYNEQFF
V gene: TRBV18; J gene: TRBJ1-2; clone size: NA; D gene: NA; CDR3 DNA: TGTGCCAGCTCGGCCGGGAGTGGCGGATATGGCTACACCTTC; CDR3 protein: CASSAGSGGYGYTF
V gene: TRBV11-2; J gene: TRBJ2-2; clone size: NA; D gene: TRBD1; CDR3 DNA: TGTGCCAGCAGCTTAGGACAGGGGCTATACACCGGGGAGCTGTTTTTT; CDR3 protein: CASSLGQGLYTGELFF
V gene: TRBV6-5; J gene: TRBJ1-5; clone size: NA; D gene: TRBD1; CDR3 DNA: TGTGCCAGCGGGGACAGGGGCAATCAGCCCCAGCATTTT; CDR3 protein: CASGDRGNQPQHF
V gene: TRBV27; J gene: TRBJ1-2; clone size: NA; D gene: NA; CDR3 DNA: TGTGCCAGCAGTTTGAATACAGGCCACTATGGCTACACCTTC; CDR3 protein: CASSLNTGHYGYTF
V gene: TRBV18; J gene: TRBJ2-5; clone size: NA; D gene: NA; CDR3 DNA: TGTGCCAGCTCACTTTCTCACAGGGAAGAGACCCAGTACTTC; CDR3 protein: CASSLSHREETQYF
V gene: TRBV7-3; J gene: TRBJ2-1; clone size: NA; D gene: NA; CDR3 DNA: TGTGCCAGCAGCTCTACAGGGTCTGAGCAGTTCTTC; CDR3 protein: CASSSTGSEQFF
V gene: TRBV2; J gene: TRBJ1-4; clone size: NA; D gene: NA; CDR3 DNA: TGTGCCAGCAGTTTAGGGAGGAATGAAAAACTGTTTTTT; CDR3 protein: CASSLGRNEKLFF
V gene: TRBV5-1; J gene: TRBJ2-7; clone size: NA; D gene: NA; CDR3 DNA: TGCGCCAGCAGCGCCTCAGGGCGCAGCGACTACGAGCAGTACTTC; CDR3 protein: CASSASGRSDYEQYF
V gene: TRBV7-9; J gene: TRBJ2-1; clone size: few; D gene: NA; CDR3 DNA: TGTGCCAGCAGCGAATGGTGGCAGGGGAGTGATGAGCAGTTCTTC; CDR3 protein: CASSEWWQGSDEQFF
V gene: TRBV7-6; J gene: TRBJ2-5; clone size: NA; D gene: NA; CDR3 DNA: TGTGCCAGCAGCTTAGGAGTTCAAGAGACCCAGTACTTC; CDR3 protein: CASSLGVQETQYF
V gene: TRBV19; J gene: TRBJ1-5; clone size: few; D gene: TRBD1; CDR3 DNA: TGTGCCAGTCGAGCCAGGGGGCAGAATCAGCCCCAGCATTTT; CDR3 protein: CASRARGQNQPQHF
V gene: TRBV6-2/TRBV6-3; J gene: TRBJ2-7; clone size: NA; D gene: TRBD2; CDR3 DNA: TGTGCCAGCAGTTACCTCGGTAGCGGGGGAGCGTACTTC; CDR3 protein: CASSYLGSGGAYF
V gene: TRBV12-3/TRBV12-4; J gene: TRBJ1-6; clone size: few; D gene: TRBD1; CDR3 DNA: TGTGCCAGCAGCCGACAGGGGTCGTCACCCCTCCACTTT; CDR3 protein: CASSRQGSSPLHF
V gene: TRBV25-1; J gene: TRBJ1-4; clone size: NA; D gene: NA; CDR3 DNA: TGTGCCAGCAGTGAATGGGAGGGGGATGAAAAACTGTTTTTT; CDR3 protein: CASSEWEGDEKLFF
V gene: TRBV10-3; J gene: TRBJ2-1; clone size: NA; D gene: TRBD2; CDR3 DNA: TGTGCCATCAGTGAGTCTAGCGGGGGGGCTATTGAATACAATGAGCAGTTCTTC; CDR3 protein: CAISESSGGAIEYNEQFF
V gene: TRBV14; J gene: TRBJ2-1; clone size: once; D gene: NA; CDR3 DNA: TGTGCCAGCAGCCAGCCCACAGGAAATCAGAGAAATGAGCAGTTCTTC; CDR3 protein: CASSQPTGNQRNEQFF
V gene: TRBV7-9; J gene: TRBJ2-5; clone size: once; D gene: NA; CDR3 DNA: TGTGCCAGCAGCACCCGAAGGGGGATAGAGACCCAGTACTTC; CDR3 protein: CASSTRRGIETQYF
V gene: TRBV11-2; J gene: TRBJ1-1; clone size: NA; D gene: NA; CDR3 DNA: TGTGCCAGCAGCTTCGGGGGTAATACTAACACTGAAGCTTTCTTT; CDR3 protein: CASSFGGNTNTEAFF
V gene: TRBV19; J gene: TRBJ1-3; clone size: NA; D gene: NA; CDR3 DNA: TGTGCCAGTAGTCGGCCCAGGGAAACTGGAAACACCATATATTTT; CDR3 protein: CASSRPRETGNTIYF
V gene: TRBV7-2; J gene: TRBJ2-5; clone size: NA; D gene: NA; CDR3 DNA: TGTGCCAGCAGCTTAGGGCAGAGGCGGGAGACCCAGTACTTC; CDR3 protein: CASSLGQRRETQYF
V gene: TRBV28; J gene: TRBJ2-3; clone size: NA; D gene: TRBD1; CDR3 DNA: TGTGCCAGCAGGACATCCGGGACAGGGAGGCCAGATACGCAGTATTTT; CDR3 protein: CASRTSGTGRPDTQYF
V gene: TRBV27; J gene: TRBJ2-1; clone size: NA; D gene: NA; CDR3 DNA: TGTGCCAGCAGTTTTGGGAGCTCCTACAATGAGCAGTTCTTC; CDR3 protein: CASSFGSSYNEQFF
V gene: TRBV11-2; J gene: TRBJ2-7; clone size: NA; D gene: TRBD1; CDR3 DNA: TGTGCCAGCACCAGACAGGGGGCTTACGAGCAGTACTTC; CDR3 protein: CASTRQGAYEQYF
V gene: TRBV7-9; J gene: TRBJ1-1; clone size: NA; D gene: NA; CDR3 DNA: TGTGCCAGCAGCTTAGCGTGGGAGACCACTGAAGCTTTCTTT; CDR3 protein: CASSLAWETTEAFF
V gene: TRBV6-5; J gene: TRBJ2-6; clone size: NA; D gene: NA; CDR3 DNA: TGTGCCAGCAGCTGGGACAACTCTGGGGCCAACGTCCTGACTTTC; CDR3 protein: CASSWDNSGANVLTF
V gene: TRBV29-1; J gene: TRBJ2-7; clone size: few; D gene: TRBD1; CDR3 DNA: TGCAGCGTAGTCCGACAGGGGGCTGGCGAGCAGTACTTC; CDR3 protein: CSVVRQGAGEQYF
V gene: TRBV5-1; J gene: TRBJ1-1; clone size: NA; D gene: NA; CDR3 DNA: TGCGCCAGCAGTCGAGAACAGGGAAACACTGAAGCTTTCTTT; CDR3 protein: CASSREQGNTEAFF
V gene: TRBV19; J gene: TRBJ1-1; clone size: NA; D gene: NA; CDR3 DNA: TGTGCCAGTAGTATTACCCGCGATTGGACTGAAGCTTTCTTT; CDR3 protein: CASSITRDWTEAFF